The next 30 T cell receptor beta chains were all read from a single sample in a study of blood T cells in healthy people across ages. The use of a sample-barcoded 5' primer and a J-beta primer mix characterized a second PCR of roughly 6 to 11 cycles. Each CDR3 protein is one row after TCRdb ran MiXCR on the 5' RACE reads. The table has over 700,000 distinct CDR3 sequences, approximately 25% seen once. These data were also filed under a second study, of T cells of mothers and their children.

The source material was blood. These receptors all stem from a boy aged 5-17 years in good health.

The gene calls are TRBV20-1 and TRBJ2-5, with D unresolved. TRBJ2-1 explains the end of the DNA better; the J call may be wrong. The CDR3 covers 13 residues. Germline loops: CDR1 DFQATT, CDR2 SNEGSKA (reference sequence). The CDR3 DNA is TGCAGTGCTAGAGATCCCCTCGAATTCGTGCAGTTCTTC. Its protein is CSARDPLEFVQFF.

The rearrangement uses TRBV20-1 and TRBJ2-4; D is unclear. Trimming took off 4 bases at V and 1 base at J, with 14 bases between the two ends. This CDR3 has 15 amino acids. Germline loops: CDR1 DFQATT, CDR2 SNEGSKA (reference sequence). This CDR3 is CSATLGLAAKNIQYF. CDR3 coding DNA: TGCAGTGCTACCCTCGGGTTGGCGGCCAAAAACATTCAGTACTTC.

This clonotype was detected a few times. The CDR3 region is CAISEVDRAETQYF. The CDR3 DNA follows: TGTGCCATCAGTGAGGTGGACAGGGCAGAGACCCAGTACTTC. V usage is TRBV10-3 and J usage is TRBJ2-5, with TRBD1 matching over 8 bases. CDR3 length: 14 residues. V shed 2 bases and J 4 bases; nucleotides not matched to a gene: 3. Germline CDR1 and CDR2: ENHRY and SYGVKD.

The chain has TRBV28 and TRBJ1-4, with 8 bases aligning to TRBD1. V lost 5 bases to trimming and J lost 8 bases; unmatched junction nucleotides: 4. The CDR3 length is 13 residues. The germline V gene has CDR1 MDHEN and CDR2 SYDVKM. CDR3 nucleotides: TGTGCCAGCAGTGGTCCAGGGGGCGAAAAACTGTTTTTT. This gives the protein CASSGPGGEKLFF.

The rearrangement joins TRBV14 to TRBJ1-1, with 7 bases matching TRBD1. The CDR3 covers 15 residues. V dropped 3 bases and J dropped 1; count of bases not matched to a gene: 5. CDR1 is SGHDN and CDR2 is FVKESK in the germline V gene. The CDR3 reads CASSHPTGANTEAFF. The CDR3 DNA sequence: TGTGCCAGCAGCCACCCAACAGGGGCGAACACTGAAGCTTTCTTT.

This clonotype came up a few times. This rearrangement joins TRBV11-2 to TRBJ2-1, with D unresolved. The V gene lost 1 base and the J gene lost 4 bases, with 14 bases spanning the gap. Germline CDR1 and CDR2: SGHAT and FQNNGV. The CDR3 has 16 amino acids. CDR3 DNA: TGTGCCAGCAGCTTAGTACAGACTTCTAGGTACAATGAGCAGTTCTTC. This sequence encodes CASSLVQTSRYNEQFF.

The J gene is TRBJ2-5, the V gene TRBV10-3; weak D call: TRBD2 (5 bases). Germline V gene sequence: CDR1 ENHRY, CDR2 SYGVKD. Trimming removed 4 bases from V and 1 base from J, with 13 bases in between. The CDR3 has 15 amino acids. The CDR3 protein is CAISVAPGGQETQYF. CDR3 sequence (DNA): TGTGCCATCAGTGTCGCGCCCGGAGGCCAAGAGACCCAGTACTTC.

The gene calls are TRBV27 and TRBJ2-1; TRBD1 agrees at 7 bases. V gave up 4 bases and J gave up 7 bases; unmatched junction bases: 13. Looked up from germline, CDR1 is MNHEY and CDR2 is SMNVEV (reference sequence). This CDR3 has 16 amino acids. CDR3 coding DNA: TGTGCCAGCAGTTCCCCAGTACAGGGGCCTTATAATGAGCAGTTCTTC. Encoded protein: CASSSPVQGPYNEQFF.

The chain uses TRBV10-3 and TRBJ2-3; 11 bases align to TRBD2. V dropped 10 bases and J dropped 4; count of bases not matched to a gene: 7. The V gene's germline CDR1 is ENHRY and CDR2 SYGVKD. The CDR3 runs 14 residues. The DNA for the CDR3 is TGTGCCACCTCTCCGGGACTAGCGGCAGATACGCAGTATTTT. It encodes CATSPGLAADTQYF.

This clonotype was counted only a few times. The chain has TRBV28 and TRBJ1-4; D is ambiguous. Between the trimmed V and J ends, which lost 5 bases and 8 bases, there was a span of 21 bases. Germline loops: CDR1 MDHEN, CDR2 SYDVKM. CDR3 length equals 16 residues. The CDR3 loop reads CASSRPRPANDEKLFF. The CDR3 DNA reads as TGTGCCAGCAGTCGCCCACGTCCGGCGAACGACGAAAAACTGTTTTTT.

This chain connects TRBV5-4 to TRBJ2-5, with D tentatively TRBD2 (5 bases). The J call may be incorrect, as the DNA end agrees better with TRBJ2-1. The CDR3 is 16 amino acids. Germline values: CDR1 SGHNT, CDR2 YYREEE (reference sequence). CDR3 nucleotide sequence: TGTGCCAGCAGCTTCTCAGCGGCCAGTCAGTACAATGAGCAGTTCTTC. It is translated as CASSFSAASQYNEQFF.

This clonotype was seen a few times. The chain carries TRBV14 and TRBJ2-7, with D possibly being TRBD2 (6 bases). Trimming stripped 2 bases from V and 2 bases from J, with 10 bases between. This CDR3 comprises 14 residues. In germline, CDR1 is SGHDN, CDR2 FVKESK. The CDR3 protein is CASSQWGVPYEQYF. The DNA of the CDR3 is TGTGCCAGCAGCCAATGGGGGGTCCCCTACGAGCAGTACTTC.

The chain has TRBV5-1 and TRBJ1-5; D perhaps matches TRBD1 (6 bases). Trimming cost V 6 bases and J 2 bases, with 12 bases left between them. Germline loops: CDR1 SGHRS, CDR2 YFSETQ. The CDR3 sequence is 14 residues long. The CDR3 protein is CASTKGGGNQPQHF. CDR3 coding DNA: TGCGCCAGCACCAAGGGGGGAGGCAATCAGCCCCAGCATTTT.

This clonotype occurred a few times. This chain joins TRBV7-9 and TRBJ1-2; TRBD1 agrees at 7 bases. The V gene's germline CDR1 is SEHNR and CDR2 FQNEAQ (reference sequence). V shed 1 base and J 2 bases; nucleotides not matched to a gene: 13. The length of the CDR3 is 18 residues. The CDR3, as DNA: TGTGCCAGCAGCTTAGTTCTTACAGGGGAGGGCGAAAACTATGGCTACACCTTC. This sequence encodes CASSLVLTGEGENYGYTF.

V usage is TRBV5-6 and J usage is TRBJ2-5, with 8 bases identical to TRBD1. The CDR3 covers 15 residues. The V segment lost 4 bases and the J segment 1 base; nucleotides outside the gene matches: 6. Germline loops: CDR1 SGHDT, CDR2 YYEEEE. CDR3 sequence (DNA): TGTGCCAGCAGCACGGACAGGGAACGCCAAGAGACCCAGTACTTC. Protein product: CASSTDRERQETQYF.

This clonotype was seen only a few times. This chain connects TRBV7-9 to TRBJ2-1; tentatively, D is TRBD2 (7 bases). The germline gives CDR1 SEHNR, CDR2 FQNEAQ (reference sequence). V gave up 3 bases and J gave up 8 bases, with 17 bases separating them. CDR3 length: 15 residues. CDR3 in amino acids: CASSFEGGIVDEQFF. The CDR3 nucleotides read TGTGCCAGCAGCTTCGAGGGGGGGATAGTAGATGAGCAGTTCTTC.

V and J are TRBV25-1 and TRBJ1-4; D call uncertain. The germline V gene has CDR1 MGHDK and CDR2 SYGVNS. The CDR3 spans 16 residues. V lost 4 bases, J lost 4 bases, and 16 bases lay in between. CDR3 amino acids: CASSGTMGARNEKLFF. CDR3 nucleotide sequence: TGTGCCAGCAGTGGGACCATGGGCGCCCGTAATGAAAAACTGTTTTTT.

The chain links TRBV29-1 to TRBJ2-7; 8 bases are shared with TRBD1. Germline CDR1 and CDR2: SQVTM and ANQGSEA. The CDR3 extends over 13 amino acids. The J segment lost 0 bases and the V segment lost 7 bases, leaving 5 bases of the junction unmatched. Here the CDR3 DNA reads TGCAGCGCAGGACAGGGTACCTCCTACGAGCAGTACTTC. The encoded protein is CSAGQGTSYEQYF.

The chain combines TRBV14 with TRBJ2-3; 8 positions match TRBD1. CDR1 is SGHDN and CDR2 is FVKESK in the germline V gene. The CDR3 has 15 residues. V trimming: 4 bases; J trimming: 9 bases; junction bases outside the gene matches: 12. CDR3 bases: TGTGCCAGCAGCCCAAGGGACAGGTTATTAGGGACGCAGTATTTT. Translated: CASSPRDRLLGTQYF.

This clonotype was recorded a few times. This chain uses TRBV7-6 with TRBJ1-5; unclear D gene. The CDR3 totals 13 residues. CDR1 and CDR2 (germline): SGHVS, FNYEAQ. The V gene lost 5 bases and the J gene lost 4 bases, with 9 bases spanning the gap. The CDR3 DNA sequence: TGTGCCAGCAGCGACGATACAAATCAGCCCCAGCATTTT. This sequence encodes CASSDDTNQPQHF.

Notes on this clonotype: Germline and junction disagree at one end, which may indicate a read error. The CDR3 is CASSFTGDTDAQYF. The CDR3 coding sequence is TGTGCCAGCAGTTTTACAGGGGACACAGATGCGCAGTATTTT. J is TRBJ2-3 and V is TRBV28, with 7 bases that match TRBD1. CDR1 and CDR2 (germline): MDHEN, SYDVKM. This CDR3 is 14 amino acids long.

The chain employs TRBV20-1 and TRBJ1-4; perhaps TRBD1 as D (5 bases). V was shortened by 5 bases and J by 5 bases, with 12 bases between the two germline ends. Germline V gene lookup returns CDR1 DFQATT and CDR2 SNEGSKA (reference sequence). This CDR3 region has 13 residues. The CDR3 DNA reads TGCAGTGCTGAACGGGACTCCAATGAAAAACTGTTTTTT. Translating gives CSAERDSNEKLFF.

This chain uses TRBV20-1 with TRBJ2-3, with D perhaps matching TRBD2 (6 bases). Per germline, CDR1 DFQATT and CDR2 SNEGSKA (reference sequence). The V gene lost 6 bases and the J gene lost 1 base, with 20 bases spanning the gap. The CDR3 loop spans 16 amino acids. The CDR3, as DNA: TGCAGTGCCGGCCCTAGCGTATCTTGGGGCACAGATACGCAGTATTTT. Its translation is CSAGPSVSWGTDTQYF.

The gene calls are TRBV7-8 and TRBJ2-5; a weak D match, TRBD1 (6 bases). V lost 4 bases to trimming and J lost 1 base, with 10 bases between them. This CDR3 is 14 amino acids long. CDR1 is SGHVS and CDR2 is FQNEAQ in the germline V gene. The CDR3: CASSYLTGQETQYF. DNA for the CDR3: TGTGCCAGCAGCTACCTGACAGGCCAAGAGACCCAGTACTTC.

This clonotype was seen a handful of times. The V gene is TRBV27, the J gene TRBJ1-2; a weak D match, TRBD1 (5 bases). CDR3 length: 16 residues. V was cut by 2 bases and J by 4 bases, with 17 bases left in between. Germline V CDR1 and CDR2: MNHEY, SMNVEV (reference sequence). As DNA, the CDR3 is TGTGCCAGCAGTTTAACTGCTGGGGCCGGTGGCTATGGCTACACCTTC. It is translated as CASSLTAGAGGYGYTF.

The chain links TRBV27 to TRBJ2-7, with a weak D call TRBD2 (5 bases). With 0 bases removed from V and 5 bases from J, the gap between germline ends came to 8 bases. The CDR3 runs 13 residues. Germline CDR1 reads MNHEY; CDR2 reads SMNVEV (reference sequence). For the CDR3, the DNA is TGTGCCAGCAGTTTATCTTCCGGGGACGAGCAGTACTTC. Encoded protein: CASSLSSGDEQYF.

This clonotype showed up many times. V usage is TRBV6-2 or TRBV6-3 and J usage is TRBJ2-1; 15 positions agree with TRBD2. The CDR3 runs 20 residues. The J segment lost 7 bases and the V segment lost 4 bases, leaving 17 bases of the junction unmatched. CDR1 and CDR2 (germline): MNHEY, SVGEGT. The CDR3 bases are TGTGCCAGCAGTTCCAGGACTAGCGGGGGGGCTCGGGTGATCGGAAATGAGCAGTTCTTC. Its protein is CASSSRTSGGARVIGNEQFF.

This clonotype was counted only a few times. V and J are TRBV6-5 and TRBJ2-7; TRBD1 agrees at 7 bases. V lost 2 bases and J lost 5; bases outside the gene matches: 6. CDR3 length equals 14 residues. Germline V gene data show CDR1 as MNHEY and CDR2 as SVGAGI. The CDR3 DNA reads TGTGCCAGCAGTTACCAAACAGGGGACGACGAGCAGTACTTC. This sequence encodes CASSYQTGDDEQYF.

This clonotype was detected a few times. The junction departs from germline at one end; a sequencing error may be responsible. The chain recombines TRBV7-2 with TRBJ2-5; D may be TRBD1 (6 bases). Germline CDR1 SGHTA, CDR2 FQGNSA. The CDR3 covers 14 residues. The CDR3 DNA follows: TGTTCCAGCAGGGGAACATCTTACCAAGAGACCCAGTACTTC. Its translation is CSSRGTSYQETQYF.

Many counts were recorded for this clonotype. The rearrangement uses TRBV7-8 and TRBJ2-3; D not resolved. The CDR3 spans 13 residues. The ends were cut back, 0 bases at V and 5 bases at J, with 6 bases in the middle. CDR1 is SGHVS and CDR2 is FQNEAQ in the germline V gene. The CDR3 bases are TGTGCCAGCAGCTTAGCGTTTGGAGATACGCAGTATTTT. This codes for CASSLAFGDTQYF.